In its sample, the clone carrying this TCR beta chain was seen a few times. The target antigen is unknown. The record originates from a study of response to subunit inactivated influenza vaccine. One entry per CDR3 protein results from TCRdb running MiXCR on the RT-PCR reads. The sample has about 650,000 distinct CDR3 sequences; 15% to 18% are singletons. Study-level findings and limits: Authors suggested each seasonal influenza vaccination recruits few new T cells.

Deletions cut 4 bases from V and 1 base from J, with 5 bases between. Germline assignment: CDR1 SQVTM and CDR2 ANQGSEA. The CDR3 loop spans 12 amino acids. The sequence came from a man aged 50-59 years who received an inactivated influenza vaccine. The V gene is TRBV29-1, the J gene TRBJ1-3; the D is unclear. Sequences were derived from PBMCs from blood, sampled approximately 13 days after vaccination. The CDR3 spells CSVAQSGNTIYF. As DNA, the CDR3 is TGCAGCGTTGCACAGTCTGGAAACACCATATATTTT.